The clone carrying this TCR beta chain has more than one count but fewer than ten. After removal of 6 bases from V and 1 base from J, the junction contained 10 bases not matched to a gene. The length of the CDR3 is 16 residues. CDR1 DFQATT and CDR2 SNEGSKA come from the germline V gene (reference sequence). This entry is derived from a study of T-cell memory formation after mild COVID-19. TCRdb reprocessed the 5' RACE reads with MiXCR, giving one entry per CDR3 protein. The table has roughly 380,000 distinct CDR3 sequences, 28% seen once; the top ten hold around an eighth. Specimen: PBMCs or a T cell subset sorted from them (not recorded which). This sequence was found in an adult woman who had mild COVID-19 (a few samples of this study predate the infection). Cell type and time point are not known. The chain uses TRBV20-1 and TRBJ2-3, with TRBD2 matching 10 bases. The CDR3: CSAPKPGTSGTDTQYF. CDR3 bases: TGCAGTGCGCCTAAGCCCGGGACTAGCGGCACAGATACGCAGTATTTT.